Presented here are 7 T cell receptor beta chains from one specimen sequenced in a study of beta chain features in type 1 diabetes. Expressed TCRB transcripts got sequenced, as all isolated RNA was reverse transcribed. Libraries were prepared by immunoSEQ multiplex PCR; TCRdb keeps only in-frame clonotypes and omits some of them. This table holds hundreds of thousands of clones, around 28% found once. Material for sequencing was naive CD4+ T cells from blood. These receptors originate from a man between 18 and 29 years old in good health.

The chain employs TRBV9 and TRBJ2-6; TRBD2 is a possible D gene (6 bases). CDR3 length equals 15 residues. V dropped 3 bases and J dropped 0 bases, with 7 bases sitting between them. Germline CDR1 is SGDLS and CDR2 is YYNGEE. CDR3 residues: CASSAGGSGANVLTF. Written as DNA, the CDR3 is TGTGCCAGCAGCGCCGGGGGCTCTGGGGCCAACGTCCTGACTTTC. The full variable domain, rest sourced from reference TRBV9 and TRBJ2-6, is DSGVTQTPKHLITATGQRVTLRCSPRSGDLSVYWYQQSLDQGLQFLIQYYNGEERAKGNILERFSAQQFPDLHSELNLSSLELGDSALYFCASSAGGSGANVLTFGAGSRLTVL.

This clone was detected only a few times. The chain combines TRBV21-1 with TRBJ2-1. TRBV21-1 is a listed pseudogene. CDR3 length: 12 amino acids. CDR3 amino acids: CASSRQSNEQFF. CDR3 DNA sequence: TGTGCCAGCAGCAGGCAGAGTAATGAGCAGTTCTTC.

Remarks on this clone: This sample also contains other DNA sequences that code for the same CDR3. The chain has TRBV30 and TRBJ2-7, with a tentative D call TRBD2 (6 bases). CDR3 length: 11 amino acids. Trimming shortened V by 0 bases and J by 8 bases, and 8 bases separated the two germline ends. CDR1 GTSNPN and CDR2 SVGIG come from the germline V gene (reference sequence). Here the CDR3 reads CAWSVGGKQYF. The CDR3 nucleotides read TGTGCCTGGAGTGTTGGAGGGAAGCAGTACTTC.

This clone was seen a handful of times. The CDR3 loop reads CSARETHKQFF. The DNA for the CDR3 is TGCAGTGCTAGGGAGACTCATAAGCAGTTCTTC. V gene TRBV20-1 combines with J gene TRBJ2-1, with D uncertain. Germline CDR1 DFQATT, CDR2 SNEGSKA (reference sequence). V dropped 3 bases and J dropped 11 bases, with 11 bases sitting between them. CDR3 size: 11 residues.

This clone was counted between two and nine times. The rearrangement uses TRBV30 and TRBJ1-5, with D uncertain. Trimming shortened V by 0 bases and J by 0 bases, and 12 bases separated the two germline ends. Germline V gene data show CDR1 as GTSNPN and CDR2 as SVGIG (reference sequence). The CDR3 runs to 16 residues. CDR3 region: CAWSVRAAYSNQPQHF. Written as DNA, the CDR3 is TGTGCCTGGAGTGTTCGGGCAGCATATAGCAATCAGCCCCAGCATTTT.

As DNA, the CDR3 is TGCAGCGTCGGACCCTCCTCTAGCGGGGTACAAGAGACCCAGTACTTC. This encodes CSVGPSSSGVQETQYF. The V call is TRBV29-1, the J call TRBJ2-5; the match to TRBD2 covers 9 bases. The CDR3 totals 16 residues. CDR1 and CDR2 from the germline V gene are SQVTM and ANQGSEA. J was trimmed by 2 bases and V by 6 bases; bases with no gene match: 13.

The chain has TRBV28 and TRBJ1-1, with 7 bases lining up with TRBD1. This CDR3 comprises 16 residues. V lost 5 bases to trimming and J lost 1 base; unmatched junction nucleotides: 10. Germline loops: CDR1 MDHEN, CDR2 SYDVKM. The CDR3 region has the DNA TGTGCCAGCAGTCCGAGCGACAGGGTTCGGAACACTGAAGCTTTCTTT. Translating it yields CASSPSDRVRNTEAFF.